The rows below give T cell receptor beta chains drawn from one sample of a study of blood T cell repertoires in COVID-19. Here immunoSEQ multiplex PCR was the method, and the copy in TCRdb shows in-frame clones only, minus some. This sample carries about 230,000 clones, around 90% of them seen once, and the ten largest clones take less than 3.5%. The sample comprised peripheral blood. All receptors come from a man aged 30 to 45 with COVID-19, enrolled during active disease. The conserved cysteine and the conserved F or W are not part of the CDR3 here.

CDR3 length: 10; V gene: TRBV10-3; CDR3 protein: AISVQENEQF
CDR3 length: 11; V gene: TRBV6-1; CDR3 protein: ASSDGGSYEQY
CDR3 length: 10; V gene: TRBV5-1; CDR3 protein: ASRPGNTEAF
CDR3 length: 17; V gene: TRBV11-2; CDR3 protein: ASSFGLAGENRNTGELF
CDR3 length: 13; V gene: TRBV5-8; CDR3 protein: ASSLESVKGKTQY
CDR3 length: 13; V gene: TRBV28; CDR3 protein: ASSLRGLSSDEQY
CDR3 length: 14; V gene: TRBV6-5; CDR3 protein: ASSYSGGGATDTQY
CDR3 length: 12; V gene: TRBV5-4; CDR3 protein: ASSLQGAINTIY
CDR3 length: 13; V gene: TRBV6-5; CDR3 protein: ASSTTGGQSYEQY
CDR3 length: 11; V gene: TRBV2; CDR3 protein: ASSAQSNSPLH
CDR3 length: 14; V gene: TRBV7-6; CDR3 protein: ASSWAPGDDNEKLF
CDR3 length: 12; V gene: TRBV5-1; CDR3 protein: ASSLETGVEKLF
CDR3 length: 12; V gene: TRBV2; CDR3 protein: ASSGQGANYGYT
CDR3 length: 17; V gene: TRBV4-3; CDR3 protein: ASSPRTSGRAVAKNIQY
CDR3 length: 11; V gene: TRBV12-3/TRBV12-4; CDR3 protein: ASFRREGTEAF
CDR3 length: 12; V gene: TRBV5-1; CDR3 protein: ASSYGGIFYEQY
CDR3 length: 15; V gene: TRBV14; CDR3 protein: ASSHPTTGFYNSPLH
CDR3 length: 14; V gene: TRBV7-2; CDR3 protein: ASSSWTSGKYNEQF
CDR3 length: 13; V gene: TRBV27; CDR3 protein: ASSLGQGITYGYT
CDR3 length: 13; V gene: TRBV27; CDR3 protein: ASLAHRGANYEQY
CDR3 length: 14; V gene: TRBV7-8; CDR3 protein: ASSLYDRGHRQPQH
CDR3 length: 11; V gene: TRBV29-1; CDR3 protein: SVGGLADNEQF
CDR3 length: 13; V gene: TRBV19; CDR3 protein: ASHLPGTVEYGYT
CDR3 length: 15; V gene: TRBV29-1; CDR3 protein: SVGGQGSPHYPETQY
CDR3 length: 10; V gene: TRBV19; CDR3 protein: ASSIANQPQH
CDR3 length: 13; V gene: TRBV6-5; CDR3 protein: ASRPNRGARNIQY
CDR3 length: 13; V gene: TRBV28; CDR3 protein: ASRLWTGGGTEAF
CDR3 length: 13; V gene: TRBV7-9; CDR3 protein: ASTRLAGRADTQY
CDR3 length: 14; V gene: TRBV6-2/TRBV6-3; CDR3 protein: ASSSDLGQGDYGYT
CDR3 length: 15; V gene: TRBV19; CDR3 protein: ASSVPGQGARRGGYT
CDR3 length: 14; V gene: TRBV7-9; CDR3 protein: ASSLGAGGPTDTQY
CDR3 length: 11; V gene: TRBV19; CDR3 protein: ASSIRAGAQAF
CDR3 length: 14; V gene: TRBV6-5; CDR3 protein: ASSYSAGAHNQPQH
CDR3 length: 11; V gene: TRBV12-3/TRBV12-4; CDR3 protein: ASSFSRVGEQY
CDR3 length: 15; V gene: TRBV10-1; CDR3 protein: ASKLVGGRVGKNIQY
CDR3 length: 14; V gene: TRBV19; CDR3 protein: ASSIGSGGTPYEQY
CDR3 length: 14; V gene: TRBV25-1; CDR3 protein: ASSAAAGWGDTEAF
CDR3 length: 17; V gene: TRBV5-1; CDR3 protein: ASSPGTSGGLSSYNEQF
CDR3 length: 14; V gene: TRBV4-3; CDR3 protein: ASSQEWGQGIMEQY
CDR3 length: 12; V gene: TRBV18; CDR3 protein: ASSDSHQVYEQY
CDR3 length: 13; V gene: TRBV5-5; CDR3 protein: ASSAGTGGSYEQY
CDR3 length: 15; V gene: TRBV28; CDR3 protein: ASITGTSGSGTDTQY
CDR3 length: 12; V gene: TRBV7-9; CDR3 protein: ASSSILDHSPLH
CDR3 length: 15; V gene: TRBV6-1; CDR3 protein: ASSEGGGADPYSPLH
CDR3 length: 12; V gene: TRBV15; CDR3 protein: ATSRDMGAGEQY
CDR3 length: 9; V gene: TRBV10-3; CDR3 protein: AILTDYGYT
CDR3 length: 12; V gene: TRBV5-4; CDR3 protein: ASSSRDRRTEAF
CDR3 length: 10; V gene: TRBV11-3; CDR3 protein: ASTNTGSPLH
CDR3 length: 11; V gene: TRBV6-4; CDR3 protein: ASSREIYNEQF
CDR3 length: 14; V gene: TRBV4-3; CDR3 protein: ASSQDPGTDYNEQF
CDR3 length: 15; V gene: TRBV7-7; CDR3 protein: ASSRRPTGTGGNEQF
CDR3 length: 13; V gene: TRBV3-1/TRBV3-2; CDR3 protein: ASSQGSSYNSPLH
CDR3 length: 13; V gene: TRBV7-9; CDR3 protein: ASSLEGRANSPLH
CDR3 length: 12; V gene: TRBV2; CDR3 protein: ASSGRWTNYGYT
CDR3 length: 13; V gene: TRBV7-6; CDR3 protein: ASSRTSGRINEQF